The clone carrying this T cell receptor (beta chain) was observed at least ten times. Its antigen is as yet unknown. Via MiXCR, TCRdb re-called the 5' RACE reads, giving one row per CDR3 protein. The data show 570,000 or so distinct CDR3 sequences, more than 9% seen once. V dropped 7 bases and J dropped 4 bases, with 17 bases sitting between them. Germline V gene data show CDR1 as SQVTM and CDR2 as ANQGSEA. CDR3 length equals 14 residues. The sample belongs to a study of identical twins. Study-wide results and limits: Beta out-of-frame sequences showed weaker excess twin sharing.

The same sample was also used in a study of yellow fever vaccine responses in identical twins.

The sequence came from a woman younger than 35 in good health. The chain is built from TRBV29-1 and TRBJ2-1; tentatively, D is TRBD2 (5 bases). Material: PBMCs. CDR3: CSADGRGRYNEQFF. The CDR3 bases are TGCAGCGCTGACGGGCGCGGGCGATACAATGAGCAGTTCTTC.